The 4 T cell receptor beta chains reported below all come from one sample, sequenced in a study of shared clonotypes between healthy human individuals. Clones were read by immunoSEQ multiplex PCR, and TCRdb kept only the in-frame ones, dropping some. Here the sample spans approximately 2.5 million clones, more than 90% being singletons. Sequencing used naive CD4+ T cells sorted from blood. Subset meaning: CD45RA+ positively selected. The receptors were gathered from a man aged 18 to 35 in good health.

The CDR3, as DNA: TGTGCCAGCAGCCCGGGACAGGGGGAAGGCGAGCAGTACTTC. Translating it yields CASSPGQGEGEQYF. The chain carries TRBV7-2 and TRBJ2-7; 11 positions agree with TRBD1. Germline assignment: CDR1 SGHTA and CDR2 FQGNSA. The CDR3 contains 14 residues. V was clipped by 5 bases and J by 6 bases; unmatched bases: 6.

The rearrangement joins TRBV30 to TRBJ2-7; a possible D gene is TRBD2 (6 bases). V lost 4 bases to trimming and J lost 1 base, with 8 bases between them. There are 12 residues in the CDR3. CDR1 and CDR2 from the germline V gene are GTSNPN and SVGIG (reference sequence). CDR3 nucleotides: TGTGCCTGGAATCGGGGGTCCTACGAGCAGTACTTC. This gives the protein CAWNRGSYEQYF. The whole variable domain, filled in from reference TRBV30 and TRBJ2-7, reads SQTIHQWPATLVQPVGSPLSLECTVEGTSNPNLYWYRQAAGRGLQLLFYSVGIGQISSEVPQNLSASRPQDRQFILSSKKLLLSDSGFYLCAWNRGSYEQYFGPGTRLTVT.

The CDR3 protein is CASRRGGTGNAEQYF. Written as DNA, the CDR3 is TGTGCCAGCAGGAGGGGCGGGACAGGGAATGCCGAGCAGTACTTC. The chain couples TRBV2 to TRBJ2-7; 9 bases align to TRBD1. V lost 6 bases to trimming and J lost 6 bases; unmatched junction nucleotides: 12. This CDR3 has 15 amino acids. The germline V gene has CDR1 SNHLY and CDR2 FYNNEI.

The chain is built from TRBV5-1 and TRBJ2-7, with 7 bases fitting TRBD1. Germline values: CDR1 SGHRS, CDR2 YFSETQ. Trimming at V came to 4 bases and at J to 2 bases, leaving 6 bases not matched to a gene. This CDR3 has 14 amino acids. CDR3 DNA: TGCGCCAGCAGCACCCCGGGACAGCCCTACGAGCAGTACTTC. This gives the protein CASSTPGQPYEQYF.